The rows below give T cell receptor beta chains drawn from one sample of a study of blood T cell repertoires in COVID-19. The assay was immunoSEQ multiplex PCR, and TCRdb's table has in-frame clones only and misses some. This sample has approximately 170,000 clones, with about 85% found just once. The sample comprised peripheral blood. The origin of the receptors is a man in his 60s who had recovered from COVID-19. Each CDR3 is given with its conserved first and last residue. The D gene is left open where the match is weak. Clone size, where shown, is once, few, many, or a class for clones that have expanded.

clone_size: .
d_call: .
v_call: TRBV2
j_call: TRBJ2-7
cdr3_aa: CASSEDRALYEQYF
cdr3_nt: TGTGCCAGCAGTGAAGACAGGGCCCTCTACGAGCAGTACTTC

clone_size: .
d_call: .
v_call: TRBV5-6
j_call: TRBJ1-6
cdr3_aa: CASSLGRSSYNSPLHF
cdr3_nt: TGTGCCAGCAGCTTGGGGAGGAGCTCCTATAATTCACCCCTCCACTTT

clone_size: .
d_call: TRBD1
v_call: TRBV24-1
j_call: TRBJ1-4
cdr3_aa: CATSGEPGTGGGQNEKLFF
cdr3_nt: TGTGCCACCAGTGGTGAACCCGGGACAGGGGGCGGCCAAAATGAAAAACTGTTTTTT

clone_size: .
d_call: .
v_call: TRBV7-2
j_call: TRBJ2-5
cdr3_aa: CASSQKETQYF
cdr3_nt: TGTGCCAGCAGCCAAAAAGAGACCCAGTACTTC

clone_size: once
d_call: TRBD2
v_call: TRBV10-3
j_call: TRBJ2-3
cdr3_aa: CAISEETSDTDTQYF
cdr3_nt: TGTGCCATCAGTGAGGAAACTAGCGACACAGATACGCAGTATTTT

clone_size: once
d_call: .
v_call: TRBV7-3
j_call: TRBJ1-2
cdr3_aa: CASSLGANYGYTF
cdr3_nt: TGTGCCAGCAGCTTGGGGGCCAACTATGGCTACACCTTC

clone_size: .
d_call: .
v_call: TRBV5-1
j_call: TRBJ2-5
cdr3_aa: CASSATLAVSGETQYF
cdr3_nt: TGCGCCAGCAGCGCTACCTTGGCCGTCTCCGGGGAGACCCAGTACTTC

clone_size: once
d_call: TRBD2
v_call: TRBV2
j_call: TRBJ2-1
cdr3_aa: CASSARLAGGFYNEQFF
cdr3_nt: TGTGCCAGCAGTGCTCGACTAGCGGGGGGGTTCTACAATGAGCAGTTCTTC

clone_size: .
d_call: .
v_call: TRBV9
j_call: TRBJ1-6
cdr3_aa: CASSVDAGDHNSPLHF
cdr3_nt: TGTGCCAGCAGCGTAGACGCAGGGGATCATAATTCACCCCTCCACTTT

clone_size: .
d_call: TRBD2
v_call: TRBV20-1
j_call: TRBJ2-3
cdr3_aa: CSASRSGGGDTQYF
cdr3_nt: TGCAGTGCTAGTCGTAGCGGGGGCGGAGATACGCAGTATTTT

clone_size: .
d_call: TRBD1
v_call: TRBV7-9
j_call: TRBJ1-2
cdr3_aa: CASSSVTGNYGYTF
cdr3_nt: TGTGCCAGCAGCTCGGTGACAGGGAACTATGGCTACACCTTC

clone_size: .
d_call: .
v_call: TRBV20-1
j_call: TRBJ2-3
cdr3_aa: CSASLRSDTQYF
cdr3_nt: TGCAGTGCTAGTCTGCGGTCAGATACGCAGTATTTT

clone_size: .
d_call: .
v_call: TRBV18
j_call: TRBJ1-4
cdr3_aa: CASSPPPRGSSTNEKLFF
cdr3_nt: TGTGCCAGCTCACCACCGCCCAGAGGCTCTTCAACTAATGAAAAACTGTTTTTT

clone_size: .
d_call: TRBD1
v_call: TRBV6-2/TRBV6-3
j_call: TRBJ1-1
cdr3_aa: CASSYRTGNQEAFF
cdr3_nt: TGTGCCAGCAGTTACCGGACAGGGAATCAAGAAGCTTTCTTT

clone_size: .
d_call: .
v_call: TRBV9
j_call: TRBJ2-3
cdr3_aa: CASSVETQGWDTQYF
cdr3_nt: TGTGCCAGCAGCGTAGAGACACAGGGATGGGATACGCAGTATTTT

clone_size: .
d_call: .
v_call: TRBV6-5
j_call: TRBJ1-1
cdr3_aa: CASSYGQSTEAFF
cdr3_nt: TGTGCCAGCAGTTACGGACAGTCCACTGAAGCTTTCTTT

clone_size: .
d_call: .
v_call: TRBV21-1
j_call: TRBJ2-7
cdr3_aa: CANGQASYEQYF
cdr3_nt: TGTGCCAATGGACAGGCCTCCTACGAGCAGTACTTC

clone_size: .
d_call: TRBD2
v_call: TRBV5-4
j_call: TRBJ2-5
cdr3_aa: CASSAEGAGGRETQYF
cdr3_nt: TGTGCCAGCAGTGCCGAGGGAGCGGGGGGTCGGGAGACCCAGTACTTC

clone_size: .
d_call: .
v_call: TRBV7-2
j_call: TRBJ2-1
cdr3_aa: CASSSPLRGGVYNEQFF
cdr3_nt: TGTGCCAGCAGCTCCCCCCTAAGGGGGGGGGTCTACAATGAGCAGTTCTTC

clone_size: .
d_call: TRBD1
v_call: TRBV4-2
j_call: TRBJ1-3
cdr3_aa: CASSHDRVPGNTIYF
cdr3_nt: TGTGCCAGCAGCCATGACAGGGTTCCTGGAAACACCATATATTTT

clone_size: .
d_call: TRBD1
v_call: TRBV9
j_call: TRBJ1-3
cdr3_aa: CASSKEGQGGNTIYF
cdr3_nt: TGTGCCAGCAGTAAAGAGGGACAGGGTGGAAACACCATATATTTT

clone_size: .
d_call: TRBD1
v_call: TRBV4-3
j_call: TRBJ2-7
cdr3_aa: CASSGGQGHEQYF
cdr3_nt: TGCGCCAGCTCAGGGGGACAGGGGCACGAGCAGTACTTC

clone_size: .
d_call: TRBD1
v_call: TRBV5-4
j_call: TRBJ2-5
cdr3_aa: CASSRDRGRETQYF
cdr3_nt: TGTGCCAGCAGCCGCGACAGGGGTCGGGAGACCCAGTACTTC

clone_size: .
d_call: .
v_call: TRBV6-1
j_call: TRBJ2-3
cdr3_aa: CASSESRHTDTQYF
cdr3_nt: TGTGCCAGCAGTGAATCGAGACACACAGATACGCAGTATTTT

clone_size: .
d_call: .
v_call: TRBV5-4
j_call: TRBJ1-2
cdr3_aa: CASSLDVELRGYTF
cdr3_nt: TGTGCCAGCAGCTTGGACGTGGAGTTGCGGGGCTACACCTTC

clone_size: .
d_call: TRBD1
v_call: TRBV7-2
j_call: TRBJ1-6
cdr3_aa: CASSLRQGTNSPLHF
cdr3_nt: TGTGCCAGCAGCTTAAGACAGGGGACTAATTCACCCCTCCACTTT

clone_size: .
d_call: .
v_call: TRBV9
j_call: TRBJ2-7
cdr3_aa: CASSVGGGLGFDEQYF
cdr3_nt: TGTGCCAGCAGCGTAGGGGGCGGTCTTGGGTTTGACGAGCAGTACTTC

clone_size: .
d_call: TRBD2
v_call: TRBV2
j_call: TRBJ2-3
cdr3_aa: CASRAGGALDTQYF
cdr3_nt: TGTGCCAGCAGGGCCGGGGGGGCCTTAGATACGCAGTATTTT

clone_size: .
d_call: .
v_call: TRBV4-2
j_call: TRBJ1-6
cdr3_aa: CASSQGLGRESPLHF
cdr3_nt: TGTGCCAGCAGCCAAGGTCTGGGGAGGGAGTCACCCCTCCACTTT

clone_size: .
d_call: .
v_call: TRBV3-1/TRBV3-2
j_call: TRBJ2-3
cdr3_aa: CASSQPTGITDTQYF
cdr3_nt: TGTGCCAGCAGCCAACCCACCGGGATCACAGATACGCAGTATTTT

clone_size: .
d_call: TRBD2
v_call: TRBV3-1/TRBV3-2
j_call: TRBJ2-7
cdr3_aa: CASSQDGTSKQYF
cdr3_nt: TGTGCCAGCAGCCAAGATGGGACTAGCAAGCAGTACTTC

clone_size: .
d_call: .
v_call: TRBV12-3/TRBV12-4
j_call: TRBJ1-2
cdr3_aa: CASSLVALGYTF
cdr3_nt: TGTGCCAGCAGTTTAGTGGCATTAGGCTACACCTTC

clone_size: .
d_call: TRBD2
v_call: TRBV11-3
j_call: TRBJ2-3
cdr3_aa: CASSFSGGAFGDTQYF
cdr3_nt: TGTGCCAGCAGCTTCAGCGGGGGGGCCTTTGGTGATACGCAGTATTTT

clone_size: .
d_call: .
v_call: TRBV5-4
j_call: TRBJ1-4
cdr3_aa: CASSRSSGATNEKLFF
cdr3_nt: TGTGCCAGCAGCAGATCCTCGGGGGCAACTAATGAAAAACTGTTTTTT

clone_size: .
d_call: .
v_call: TRBV6-5
j_call: TRBJ2-3
cdr3_aa: CASRRGHHTDTQYF
cdr3_nt: TGTGCCAGCAGAAGGGGACACCACACAGATACGCAGTATTTT

clone_size: .
d_call: TRBD1
v_call: TRBV19
j_call: TRBJ2-7
cdr3_aa: CASSTSGGTGGEQYF
cdr3_nt: TGTGCCAGTAGTACCTCGGGGGGGACAGGGGGCGAGCAGTACTTC

clone_size: .
d_call: .
v_call: TRBV7-9
j_call: TRBJ1-1
cdr3_aa: CASSFQAGTEAFF
cdr3_nt: TGTGCCAGCAGCTTCCAGGCAGGGACTGAAGCTTTCTTT

clone_size: .
d_call: TRBD1
v_call: TRBV19
j_call: TRBJ1-1
cdr3_aa: CASSITWIGGGRNTEAFF
cdr3_nt: TGTGCCAGTAGTATAACTTGGATAGGGGGCGGCCGAAACACTGAAGCTTTCTTT

clone_size: .
d_call: .
v_call: TRBV7-2
j_call: TRBJ1-5
cdr3_aa: CASSLEGAQGSNQPQHF
cdr3_nt: TGTGCCAGCAGCTTAGAAGGGGCACAGGGATCGAATCAGCCCCAGCATTTT